This record looks at one T cell receptor (beta chain) sequence and its context. No conserved phenylalanine or tryptophan is present at the end of the CDR3, so a read error is the likely explanation. Losses at the gene ends were 4 bases for V and 8 bases for J; bases not matched to a gene: 10. CDR3 length: 13 amino acids. Germline lookup yields CDR1 DFQATT and CDR2 SNEGSKA (reference sequence). The template was RNA from unsorted bulk tissue. A modified ARM-PCR protocol with three rounds of nested PCR amplified TCRbeta. TCRdb re-analysed the multiplex PCR reads in MiXCR, keeping a single row per CDR3 protein. The sample carries approximately 120,000 distinct CDR3 sequences, approximately 71% recorded once. The data derive from a study of tumor and adjacent non-tumor tissue in lung cancer. Overall study: Millions of productive TCRbeta reads were obtained per sample on average.

The sample was lung tumor tissue. The gene calls are TRBV20-1 and TRBJ1-1; 7 bases line up with TRBD1. The source of this sequence is a woman aged 55-70 years with non-small cell lung cancer. CDR3 protein: CSAKSGGGTEAFL. CDR3 in DNA: TGCAGTGCTAAGTCAGGGGGTGGAACCGAAGCTTTCTTA.